The entry below gives a single T cell receptor (beta chain) sequence along with its context. The data were taken from a study of blood T cell repertoires in COVID-19. Study summary: Spain, Italy and the United States supplied samples that represented acute and convalescent COVID-19. PBMCs, B-cell-depleted T cells, or T cells provided the cDNA or gDNA that made up the material.

Original processing notes: Reference gene primers were amplified, and this amplification served to estimate nucleated cell counts. Clones were read by immunoSEQ multiplex PCR, and TCRdb kept only the in-frame ones, dropping some. V and J calls and clone size are those listed in that table; D and trimming were worked out from the DNA. In the table there are about 80,000 clones, around 84% of which are singletons. Germline-derived CDR1 and CDR2 are MNHEY and SVGAGI. V was shortened by 4 bases and J by 6 bases, with 7 bases between the two germline ends. CDR3 length equals 13 residues. This clonotype originated in a woman in her 70s with acute or convalescent COVID-19. What was sequenced was peripheral blood. The V and J genes are TRBV6-5 and TRBJ1-6, with D unresolved. Here the CDR3 reads CASSSEANSPLHF. The CDR3 DNA follows: TGTGCCAGCAGTTCAGAGGCTAATTCACCCCTCCACTTT.